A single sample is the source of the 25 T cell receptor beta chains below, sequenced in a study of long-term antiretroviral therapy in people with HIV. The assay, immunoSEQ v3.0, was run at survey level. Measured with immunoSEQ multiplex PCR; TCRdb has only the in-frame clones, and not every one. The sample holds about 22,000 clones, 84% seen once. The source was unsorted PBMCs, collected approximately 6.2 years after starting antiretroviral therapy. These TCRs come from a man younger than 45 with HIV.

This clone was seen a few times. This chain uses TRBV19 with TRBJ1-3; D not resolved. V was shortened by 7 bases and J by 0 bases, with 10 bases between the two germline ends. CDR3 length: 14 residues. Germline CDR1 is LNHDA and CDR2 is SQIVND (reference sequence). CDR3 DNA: TGTGCCAGTATGGTAGGCGGCTCTGGAAACACCATATATTTT. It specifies CASMVGGSGNTIYF.

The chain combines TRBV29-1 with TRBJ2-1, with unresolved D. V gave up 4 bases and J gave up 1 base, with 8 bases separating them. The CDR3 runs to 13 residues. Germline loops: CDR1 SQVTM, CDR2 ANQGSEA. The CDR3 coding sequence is TGCAGCGTTGTATTACGTTCCTACAATGAGCAGTTCTTC. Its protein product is CSVVLRSYNEQFF.

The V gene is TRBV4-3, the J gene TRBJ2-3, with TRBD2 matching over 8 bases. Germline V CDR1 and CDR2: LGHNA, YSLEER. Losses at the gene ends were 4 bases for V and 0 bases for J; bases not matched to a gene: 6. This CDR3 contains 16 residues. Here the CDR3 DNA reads TGCGCCAGCAGCCCGACGACTAGCGAGAGCACAGATACGCAGTATTTT. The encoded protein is CASSPTTSESTDTQYF.

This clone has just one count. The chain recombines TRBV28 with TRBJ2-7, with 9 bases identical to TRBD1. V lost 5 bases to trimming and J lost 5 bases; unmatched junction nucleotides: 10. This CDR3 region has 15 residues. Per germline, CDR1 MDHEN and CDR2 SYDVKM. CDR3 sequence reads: CASSPYRDRVNEQYF. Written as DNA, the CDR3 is TGTGCCAGCAGTCCATACCGGGACAGGGTAAACGAGCAGTACTTC.

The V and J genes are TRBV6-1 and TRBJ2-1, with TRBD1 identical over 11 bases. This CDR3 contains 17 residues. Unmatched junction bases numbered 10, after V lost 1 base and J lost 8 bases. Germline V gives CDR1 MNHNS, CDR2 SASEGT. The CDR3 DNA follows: TGTGCCAGCAGTGAAGTCTACGGGACAGGGGGAAGCGATGAGCAGTTCTTC. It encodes CASSEVYGTGGSDEQFF.

The CDR3 coding sequence is TGTGCCAGTAGTATCGACACGAACACTGAAGCTTTCTTT. Translated: CASSIDTNTEAFF. V usage is TRBV19 and J usage is TRBJ1-1, with D unclear. The CDR3 runs 13 residues. Trimming shortened V by 3 bases and J by 1 base, and 6 bases separated the two germline ends. The germline V gene has CDR1 LNHDA and CDR2 SQIVND (reference sequence).

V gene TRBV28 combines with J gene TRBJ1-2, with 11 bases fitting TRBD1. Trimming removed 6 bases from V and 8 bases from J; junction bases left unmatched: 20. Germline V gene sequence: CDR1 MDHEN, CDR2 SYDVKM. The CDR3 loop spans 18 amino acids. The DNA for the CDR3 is TGTGCCAGCAGCCAACCGCCCGGGACAGGGGGTACCCTCGGCGGCTACACCTTC. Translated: CASSQPPGTGGTLGGYTF.

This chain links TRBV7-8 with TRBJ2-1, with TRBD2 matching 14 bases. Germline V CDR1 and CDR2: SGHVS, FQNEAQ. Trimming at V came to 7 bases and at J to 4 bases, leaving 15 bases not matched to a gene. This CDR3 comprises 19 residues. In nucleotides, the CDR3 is TGTGCCAGCACCACCGGGACTAGCGGGAGAATTTGGGGATACAATGAGCAGTTCTTC. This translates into CASTTGTSGRIWGYNEQFF.

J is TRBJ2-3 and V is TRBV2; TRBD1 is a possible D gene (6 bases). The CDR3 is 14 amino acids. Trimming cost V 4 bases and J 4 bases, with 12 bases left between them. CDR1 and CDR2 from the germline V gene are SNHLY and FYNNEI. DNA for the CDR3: TGTGCCAGCAGTGTCCGACAGGTTCCAGATACGCAGTATTTT. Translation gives CASSVRQVPDTQYF.

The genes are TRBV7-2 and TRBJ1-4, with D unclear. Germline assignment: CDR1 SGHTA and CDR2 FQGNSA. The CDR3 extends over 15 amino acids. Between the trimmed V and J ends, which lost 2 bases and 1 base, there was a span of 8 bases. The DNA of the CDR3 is TGTGCCAGCAGCTTAAACTTCTTAACTAATGAAAAACTGTTTTTT. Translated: CASSLNFLTNEKLFF.

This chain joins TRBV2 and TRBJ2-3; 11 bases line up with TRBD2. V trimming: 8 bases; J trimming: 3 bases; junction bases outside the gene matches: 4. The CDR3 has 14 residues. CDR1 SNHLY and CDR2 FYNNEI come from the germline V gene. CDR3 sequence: CASLASGGTDTQYF. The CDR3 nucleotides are TGTGCCAGCCTGGCTAGCGGGGGGACAGATACGCAGTATTTT.

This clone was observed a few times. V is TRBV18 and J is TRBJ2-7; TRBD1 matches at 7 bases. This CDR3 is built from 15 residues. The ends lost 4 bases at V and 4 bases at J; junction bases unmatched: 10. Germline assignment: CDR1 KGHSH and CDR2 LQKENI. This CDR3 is CASSLPGTEHYEQYF. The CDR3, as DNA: TGTGCCAGCTCACTACCCGGGACAGAGCATTACGAGCAGTACTTC.

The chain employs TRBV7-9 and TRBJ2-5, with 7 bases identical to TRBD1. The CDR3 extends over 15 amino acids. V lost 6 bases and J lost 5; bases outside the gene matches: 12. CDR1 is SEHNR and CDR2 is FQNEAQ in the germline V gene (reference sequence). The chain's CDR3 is CASRVNSGGWETQYF. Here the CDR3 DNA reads TGTGCCAGCAGGGTTAACTCAGGGGGATGGGAGACCCAGTACTTC.

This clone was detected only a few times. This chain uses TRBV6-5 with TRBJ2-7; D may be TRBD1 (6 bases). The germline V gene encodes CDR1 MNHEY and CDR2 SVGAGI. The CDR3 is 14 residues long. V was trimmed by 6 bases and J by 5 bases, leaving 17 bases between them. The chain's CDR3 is CASRIQGTFHEQYF. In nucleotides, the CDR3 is TGTGCCAGCAGGATACAGGGAACGTTCCACGAGCAGTACTTC.

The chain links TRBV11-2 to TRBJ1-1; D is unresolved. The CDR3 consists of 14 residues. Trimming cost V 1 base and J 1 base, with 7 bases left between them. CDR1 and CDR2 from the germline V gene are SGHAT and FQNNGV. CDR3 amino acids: CASSLVRSNTEAFF. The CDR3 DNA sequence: TGTGCCAGCAGCTTAGTGCGGTCGAACACTGAAGCTTTCTTT.

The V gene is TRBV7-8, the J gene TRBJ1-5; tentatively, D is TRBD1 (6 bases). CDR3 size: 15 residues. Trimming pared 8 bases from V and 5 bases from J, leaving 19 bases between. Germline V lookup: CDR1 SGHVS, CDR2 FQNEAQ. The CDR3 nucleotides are TGTGCCAGCGGACCTCAGGGGCGCAGTGATCAGCCCCAGCATTTT. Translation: CASGPQGRSDQPQHF.

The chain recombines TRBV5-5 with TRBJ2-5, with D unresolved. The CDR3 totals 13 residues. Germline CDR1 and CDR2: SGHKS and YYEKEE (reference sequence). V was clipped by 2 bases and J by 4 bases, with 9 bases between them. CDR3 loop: CASSLSLGETQYF. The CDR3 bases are TGTGCCAGCAGCTTATCCTTGGGAGAGACCCAGTACTTC.

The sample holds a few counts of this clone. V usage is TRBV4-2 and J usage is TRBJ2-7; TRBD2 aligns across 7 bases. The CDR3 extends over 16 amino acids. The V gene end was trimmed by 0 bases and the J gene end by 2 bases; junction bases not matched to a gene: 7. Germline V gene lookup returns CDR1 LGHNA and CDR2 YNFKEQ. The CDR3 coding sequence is TGTGCCAGCAGCCAAGAAGCTAGCGGTAGACCCTACGAGCAGTACTTC. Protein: CASSQEASGRPYEQYF.

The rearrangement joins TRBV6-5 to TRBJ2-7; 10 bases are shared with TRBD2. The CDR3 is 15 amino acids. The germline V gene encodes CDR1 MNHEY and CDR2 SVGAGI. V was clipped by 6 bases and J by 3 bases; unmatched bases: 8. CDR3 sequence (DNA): TGTGCCAGCAGGCTACTAGCGGGGACTGGCTACGAGCAGTACTTC. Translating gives CASRLLAGTGYEQYF.

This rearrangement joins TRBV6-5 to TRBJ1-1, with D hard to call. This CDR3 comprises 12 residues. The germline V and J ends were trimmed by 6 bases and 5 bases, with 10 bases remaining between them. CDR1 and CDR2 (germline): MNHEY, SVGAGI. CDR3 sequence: CASSLYRTEAFF. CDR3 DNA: TGTGCCAGCAGCTTATACAGAACTGAAGCTTTCTTT.

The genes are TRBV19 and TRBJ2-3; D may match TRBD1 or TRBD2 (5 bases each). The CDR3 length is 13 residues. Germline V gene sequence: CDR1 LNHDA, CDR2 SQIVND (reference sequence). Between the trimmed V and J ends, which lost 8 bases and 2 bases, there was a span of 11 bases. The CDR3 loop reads CASGDGITDTQYF. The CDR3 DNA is TGTGCCAGTGGGGACGGAATCACAGATACGCAGTATTTT.

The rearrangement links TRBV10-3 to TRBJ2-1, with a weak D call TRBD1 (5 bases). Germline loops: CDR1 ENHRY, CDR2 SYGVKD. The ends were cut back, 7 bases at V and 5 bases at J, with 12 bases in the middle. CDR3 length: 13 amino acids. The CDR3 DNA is TGTGCCATCACTCCGACAGTAGACAATGAGCAGTTCTTC. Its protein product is CAITPTVDNEQFF.

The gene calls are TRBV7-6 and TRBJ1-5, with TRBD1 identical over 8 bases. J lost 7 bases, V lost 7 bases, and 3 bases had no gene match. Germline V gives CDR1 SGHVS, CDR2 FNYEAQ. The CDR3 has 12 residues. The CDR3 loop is CASTTGEQPQHF. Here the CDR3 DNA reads TGTGCCAGCACGACAGGGGAGCAGCCCCAGCATTTT.

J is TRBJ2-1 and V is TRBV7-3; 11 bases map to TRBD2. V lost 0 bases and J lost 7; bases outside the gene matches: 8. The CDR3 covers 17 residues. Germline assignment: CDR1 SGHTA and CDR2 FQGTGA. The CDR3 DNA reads TGTGCCAGCAGCTTAACAGTAGGGGGGACTAGCGGAAATGAGCAGTTCTTC. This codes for CASSLTVGGTSGNEQFF.

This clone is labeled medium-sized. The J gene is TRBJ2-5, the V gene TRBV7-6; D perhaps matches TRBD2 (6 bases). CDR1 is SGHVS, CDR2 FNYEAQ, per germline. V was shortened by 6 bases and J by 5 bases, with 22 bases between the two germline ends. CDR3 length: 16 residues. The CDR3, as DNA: TGTGCCAGCAGTCGTGCCCGGGGGTTATCGGGGGAGACCCAGTACTTC. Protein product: CASSRARGLSGETQYF.